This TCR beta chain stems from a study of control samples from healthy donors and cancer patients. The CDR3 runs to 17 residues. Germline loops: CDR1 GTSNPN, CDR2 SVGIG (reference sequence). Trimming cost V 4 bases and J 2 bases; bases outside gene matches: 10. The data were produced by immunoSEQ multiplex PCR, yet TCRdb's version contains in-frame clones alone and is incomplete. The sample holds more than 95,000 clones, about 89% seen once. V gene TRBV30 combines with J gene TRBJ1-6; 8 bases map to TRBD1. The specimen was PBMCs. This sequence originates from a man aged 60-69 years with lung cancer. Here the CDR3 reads CAWNGLGQGTYNSPLHF. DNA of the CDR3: TGTGCCTGGAACGGATTAGGACAGGGAACCTATAATTCACCCCTCCACTTT.